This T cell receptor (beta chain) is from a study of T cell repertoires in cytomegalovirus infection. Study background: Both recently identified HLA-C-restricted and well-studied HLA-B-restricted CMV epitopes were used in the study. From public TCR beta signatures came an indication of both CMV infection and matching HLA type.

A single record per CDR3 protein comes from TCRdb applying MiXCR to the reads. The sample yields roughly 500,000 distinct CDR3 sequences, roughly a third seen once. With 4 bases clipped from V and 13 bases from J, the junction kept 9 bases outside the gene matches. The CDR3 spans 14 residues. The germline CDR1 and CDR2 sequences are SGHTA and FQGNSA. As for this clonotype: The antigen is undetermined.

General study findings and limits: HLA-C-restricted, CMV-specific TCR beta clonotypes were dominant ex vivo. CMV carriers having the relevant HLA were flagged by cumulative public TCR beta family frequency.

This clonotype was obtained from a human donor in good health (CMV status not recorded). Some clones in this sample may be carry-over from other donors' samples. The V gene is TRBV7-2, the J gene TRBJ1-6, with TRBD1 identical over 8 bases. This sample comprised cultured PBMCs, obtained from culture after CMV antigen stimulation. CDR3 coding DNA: TGTGCCAGCAGCTACCGGGACAGGCGCGGTCCCCTCCACTTT. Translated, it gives CASSYRDRRGPLHF.